This T cell receptor beta chain was obtained from a study of cytomegalovirus exposure and HLA in healthy donors. Study details: As released early, the data held approximately 80 million unique TCRs from HLA-typed donors. Of some 400 genotyped donors, roughly 76% grouped in the Caucasian-associated ancestry cluster.

The PCR had 60 Vbeta and 13 Jbeta primers. Clones were sequenced by immunoSEQ multiplex PCR, and TCRdb holds only the in-frame ones, with some missing. This sample has some 140,000 clones, with roughly 80% found just once. The CDR3 runs to 15 residues. CDR1 is MNHEY, CDR2 SVGAGI, per germline. V was clipped by 6 bases and J by 7 bases; unmatched bases: 6. On this clone itself: The target antigen is unknown.

Study-wide results and limits: Rare TCR sequences predominated, though certain public TCRs were found in many donors.

This TCR derives from a man aged 25 to 40 in good health and CMV-seronegative. V gene TRBV6-5 combines with J gene TRBJ2-1, with 13 bases aligning to TRBD2. The specimen was PBMCs. CDR3 amino acids: CASRLAGGPSNEQFF. The CDR3 bases are TGTGCCAGCAGACTAGCGGGAGGGCCATCGAATGAGCAGTTCTTC.